The rows below give T cell receptor beta chains drawn from one sample of a study of blood T cell repertoires in COVID-19. Here immunoSEQ multiplex PCR was the method, and the copy in TCRdb shows in-frame clones only, minus some. The table has 240,000 or so clones, about 70% seen once. Sequenced: peripheral blood. The receptors stem from an elderly woman with acute or convalescent COVID-19. Both conserved end residues are part of each CDR3. D genes are given only for firm matches. Clone sizes are given selectively: once, few, many, or a class where the clone is expanded.

d_gene	v_gene	abundance	j_gene	CDR3aa	CDR3nt
TRBD1	TRBV2	once	TRBJ2-7	CASKFTGGRRDEQYF	TGTGCCAGCAAATTTACAGGGGGGAGACGCGACGAGCAGTACTTC
TRBD1	TRBV6-2/TRBV6-3	NA	TRBJ2-7	CASSYSSRGNYEQYF	TGTGCCAGCAGTTACTCTTCCAGGGGGAACTACGAGCAGTACTTC
NA	TRBV15	NA	TRBJ1-3	CATSHSFPSSGNTIYF	TGTGCCACCAGCCACTCCTTTCCGAGCTCTGGAAACACCATATATTTT
TRBD1	TRBV9	once	TRBJ2-2	CASSVLGQSGELFF	TGTGCCAGCAGCGTTTTGGGACAGTCCGGGGAGCTGTTTTTT
NA	TRBV7-2	NA	TRBJ1-2	CASSLGRDYGYTF	TGTGCCAGCAGCTTAGGCAGGGACTATGGCTACACCTTC
TRBD1	TRBV11-1	few	TRBJ2-2	CASSSRDRAKDGELFF	TGTGCCAGCAGTTCGCGGGACAGGGCGAAGGACGGGGAGCTGTTTTTT
TRBD2	TRBV9	NA	TRBJ2-5	CASSVDAGLVGETQYF	TGTGCCAGCAGCGTAGACGCAGGACTAGTAGGAGAGACCCAGTACTTC
NA	TRBV7-9	once	TRBJ1-1	CASSLGYREGTEAFF	TGTGCCAGCAGCTTAGGGTATAGGGAGGGGACTGAAGCTTTCTTT
TRBD1	TRBV2	NA	TRBJ2-1	CASSLLPTGGQFF	TGTGCCAGCAGCCTCCTCCCGACAGGGGGGCAGTTCTTC
NA	TRBV7-2	NA	TRBJ2-7	CASSLGSGLRYEQYF	TGTGCCAGCAGCTTAGGATCGGGACTGCGCTACGAGCAGTACTTC
TRBD2	TRBV25-1	NA	TRBJ2-5	CASSDWTSSRETQYF	TGTGCCAGCAGTGACTGGACTAGCAGCAGAGAGACCCAGTACTTC
TRBD2	TRBV7-2	NA	TRBJ2-5	CASSLVALAGAPKTQYF	TGTGCCAGCAGCTTAGTGGCTCTAGCGGGGGCTCCAAAGACCCAGTACTTC
TRBD2	TRBV6-2/TRBV6-3	NA	TRBJ2-1	CASSGTSSPYNEQFF	TGTGCCAGCAGCGGGACTAGCTCCCCCTACAATGAGCAGTTCTTC
NA	TRBV28	NA	TRBJ1-2	CASSLGGAGFYGYTF	TGTGCCAGCAGTTTAGGGGGGGCAGGGTTCTATGGCTACACCTTC
TRBD2	TRBV10-3	NA	TRBJ2-3	CAISESVAGGPQDTQYF	TGTGCCATCAGTGAGTCGGTAGCGGGGGGGCCTCAAGATACGCAGTATTTT
TRBD1	TRBV6-5	NA	TRBJ1-2	CASGQGYGYTF	TGTGCCAGCGGACAGGGGTATGGCTACACCTTC
NA	TRBV19	few	TRBJ1-1	CASSPDFVPNTEAFF	TGTGCCAGTAGTCCGGACTTTGTTCCGAACACTGAAGCTTTCTTT
NA	TRBV15	NA	TRBJ2-1	CATSRDRNNEQFF	TGTGCCACCAGCAGAGACAGGAACAATGAGCAGTTCTTC
TRBD1	TRBV25-1	NA	TRBJ1-2	CASSFLTGGADGYTF	TGTGCCAGCAGCTTTTTGACAGGGGGCGCTGATGGCTACACCTTC
NA	TRBV15	NA	TRBJ1-5	CATSRVWGGRQPQHF	TGTGCCACCAGCAGAGTGTGGGGGGGTAGACAGCCCCAGCATTTT
NA	TRBV2	NA	TRBJ1-5	CASNRDGQNQPQHF	TGTGCCAGCAACAGGGACGGACAAAATCAGCCCCAGCATTTT
TRBD2	TRBV12-5	NA	TRBJ2-1	CASGWGLAGGDEQFF	TGTGCTAGTGGTTGGGGACTAGCGGGAGGCGATGAGCAGTTCTTC
NA	TRBV7-6	few	TRBJ1-5	CASSEQGGISNQPQHF	TGTGCCAGCAGTGAACAGGGTGGGATAAGCAATCAGCCCCAGCATTTT
TRBD2	TRBV6-5	NA	TRBJ2-2	CASRGAGGPGELFF	TGTGCCAGCAGGGGAGCGGGGGGGCCCGGGGAGCTGTTTTTT
TRBD2	TRBV6-2/TRBV6-3	NA	TRBJ2-5	CASSLPRRGAQETQYF	TGTGCCAGCAGCCTCCCCCGGCGGGGGGCTCAAGAGACCCAGTACTTC
NA	TRBV20-1	NA	TRBJ2-3	CSAVRGDTQYF	TGCAGTGCTGTCCGGGGGGATACGCAGTATTTT
NA	TRBV7-3	NA	TRBJ2-1	CASSPQRSSYNEQFF	TGTGCCAGCAGCCCACAAAGATCCTCCTACAATGAGCAGTTCTTC
NA	TRBV2	few	TRBJ1-4	CASSGIQAEKLFF	TGTGCCAGCTCGGGAATTCAGGCGGAAAAACTGTTTTTT
TRBD1	TRBV10-2	NA	TRBJ2-7	CASSGDRGQYEQYF	TGCGCCAGCAGTGGCGACAGGGGGCAGTACGAGCAGTACTTC
NA	TRBV6-5	few	TRBJ1-1	CASSTTLNTEAFF	TGTGCCAGCAGTACTACACTGAACACTGAAGCTTTCTTT
TRBD1	TRBV7-9	NA	TRBJ2-5	CASSSRQGETQYF	TGTGCCAGCAGCTCCCGACAGGGGGAGACCCAGTACTTC
NA	TRBV27	NA	TRBJ2-2	CASSRRLGTTGELFF	TGTGCCAGCAGTCGCCGACTAGGGACGACCGGGGAGCTGTTTTTT
TRBD1	TRBV2	NA	TRBJ1-1	CASSVRQGTEAFF	TGTGCCAGCAGCGTAAGACAGGGTACGGAAGCTTTCTTT
NA	TRBV2	NA	TRBJ2-7	CASSVAEHSGEQYF	TGTGCCAGCAGTGTGGCAGAACACTCCGGGGAGCAGTACTTC
TRBD1	TRBV5-5	NA	TRBJ2-1	CASSFRDRPNEQFF	TGTGCCAGCAGCTTCAGGGACAGGCCCAATGAGCAGTTCTTC
TRBD1	TRBV19	NA	TRBJ1-6	CASSVGQGPQPLHF	TGTGCCAGTAGTGTCGGACAGGGACCCCAACCCCTCCACTTT
NA	TRBV3-1/TRBV3-2	few	TRBJ1-3	CASSPSASSGNTIYF	TGTGCCAGCAGCCCCAGTGCTTCCTCTGGAAACACCATATATTTT
NA	TRBV18	NA	TRBJ2-2	CASSPRQGDTGELFF	TGTGCCAGCTCACCACGGCAGGGCGACACCGGGGAGCTGTTTTTT
NA	TRBV10-3	NA	TRBJ1-5	CAISEQGRNQPQHF	TGTGCCATCAGTGAGCAGGGGCGCAATCAGCCCCAGCATTTT
TRBD1	TRBV7-9	NA	TRBJ1-2	CASDGLFKSSGQGDYGYTF	TGTGCCAGCGATGGGCTCTTCAAGTCGAGCGGACAGGGAGACTATGGCTACACCTTC
NA	TRBV2	NA	TRBJ1-4	CASSGMYRGEKLFF	TGTGCCAGCTCTGGAATGTACCGAGGAGAAAAACTGTTTTTT
TRBD2	TRBV9	NA	TRBJ2-7	CASSPRTSGGTYEQYF	TGTGCCAGCAGCCCCCGGACTAGCGGGGGGACCTACGAGCAGTACTTC
TRBD1	TRBV11-2	NA	TRBJ1-2	CASSLTGGRDGYTF	TGTGCCAGCAGCTTGACAGGGGGCAGGGATGGCTACACCTTC
NA	TRBV18	NA	TRBJ2-5	CASSPLYQGEETQYF	TGTGCCAGCTCACCACTATACCAGGGCGAGGAGACCCAGTACTTC